This T cell receptor beta chain is from a study of blood T cells in healthy people across ages. Study-level results: Samples with more naive T cells showed higher observed beta diversity.

The trim removed 5 bases at V and 2 bases at J, leaving 6 bases unmatched. Germline CDR1 and CDR2: SGHTA and FQGTGA. The CDR3 spans 16 residues. PCR was performed a second time for about 7 to 11 cycles using a sample-barcoded 5' primer and a J-beta primer mix. All cDNA molecules were each tagged by a template-switch adaptor with 12 random nucleotides. TCRdb fed the 5' RACE reads into MiXCR, producing one record per CDR3 protein. The sample holds around 780,000 distinct CDR3 sequences; roughly three fifths are singletons and the top ten take approximately 24%. Regarding this clonotype: What it recognizes is unknown.

V usage is TRBV7-3 and J usage is TRBJ2-3; 11 bases map to TRBD2. This sequence was found in a man aged 40-49 years in good health. The sequencing input was blood. The CDR3 spells CASSPRGLADTDTQYF. The CDR3 region has the DNA TGTGCCAGCAGCCCACGGGGACTAGCGGACACAGATACGCAGTATTTT.